This T cell receptor beta chain was found in a study of a mutant IDH1 vaccine in newly diagnosed glioma. Study as a whole: Patients previously underwent radiotherapy, temozolomide, or both, and most underwent both. General study findings and limits: Induction of immune responses by the vaccine occurred in roughly 93% of patients.

In the case of this clone: The target antigen is unknown.

The time point was: baseline, week 1 (first vaccination visit). Treatment: pre-vaccination baseline after standard-of-care therapy. The donor cohort comprised cases of new WHO grade 3 or 4 IDH1-mutant, ATRX-lost astrocytoma. Measured with immunoSEQ multiplex PCR; TCRdb has only the in-frame clones, and not every one. Counted here are tens of thousands of clones, approximately 80% occurring once; the ten biggest clones make up under 20%. The germline CDR1 and CDR2 sequences are SGHTS and YDEGEE. The CDR3 length is 13 residues. V lost 0 bases to trimming and J lost 5 bases, with 7 bases between them. Sequencing was performed on PBMCs, taken from a glioma patient treated with radiotherapy, temozolomide or both. The gene calls are TRBV5-8 and TRBJ2-3; D not resolved. This clonotype was sampled from a man aged 18 to 35 with glioma. CDR3 DNA sequence: TGTGCCAGCAGCTTGGGGGGTAGAGATACGCAGTATTTT. Amino acids: CASSLGGRDTQYF.